The 27 T cell receptor beta chains below come from one sample, sequenced in a study of blood T cells in healthy people across ages (dated by TCRdb to about 2015). The receptor library was made with 5' RACE. The instrument was an Illumina HiSeq 2500. The second PCR ran for roughly 7 to 11 cycles and used a J-beta primer mix along with a sample-barcoded 5' primer. TCRdb reworked the public reads: Q25 trimming with fastp, MiXCR clone assembly, productive beta chains retained. One record per CDR3 amino acid sequence lists the most common genes and DNA. The sample contains about 970,000 distinct CDR3 sequences, roughly 51% of them found a single time. The top ten clonotypes cover roughly 23% of the sample. The sequenced sample was blood. These TCRs come from a woman aged 60 to 75 in good health.

The J gene is TRBJ2-7, the V gene TRBV11-2; D is possibly TRBD1 or TRBD2 (5 bases each). The DNA end is a closer match to TRBJ2-5, so the J assignment may be wrong. Germline values: CDR1 SGHAT, CDR2 FQNNGV. CDR3 length: 15 amino acids. The CDR3 DNA reads TGTGCCAGCAGCAGGGGTGGCCTGGGGGAAGAGACCCAGTACTTC. It is translated as CASSRGGLGEETQYF.

The CDR3 sequence is CASSPPTRETQYF. The DNA for the CDR3 is TGTGCCAGCTCACCACCGACGCGGGAGACCCAGTACTTC. V and J are TRBV18 and TRBJ2-7; D ambiguous. The better agreement between TRBJ2-5 and the DNA end casts doubt on the J call. The CDR3 has 13 residues. Germline V gene sequence: CDR1 KGHSH, CDR2 LQKENI.

V and J are TRBV7-9 and TRBJ1-2, with D perhaps matching TRBD1 (5 bases). This CDR3 comprises 14 residues. CDR1 and CDR2 from the germline V gene are SEHNR and FQNEAQ (reference sequence). Trimming removed 5 bases at V and 4 bases at J, with 14 bases between. This chain's CDR3 is CASSPRGGIYGYTF. As DNA, the CDR3 is TGTGCCAGCAGCCCTAGGGGAGGGATCTATGGCTACACCTTC.

The rearrangement links TRBV12-5 to TRBJ2-5; no clear D. Trimming took off 1 base at V and 2 bases at J, with 11 bases between the two ends. Germline loops: CDR1 LGHNT, CDR2 FRNRAP. The CDR3 contains 15 residues. The CDR3 bases are TGTGCTAGTGGTTTGGGATCCGGGCCTCAAGAGACCCAGTACTTC. Translation gives CASGLGSGPQETQYF.

The chain is built from TRBV10-3 and TRBJ2-5, with D perhaps matching TRBD1 or TRBD2 (5 bases each). Germline V gene lookup returns CDR1 ENHRY and CDR2 SYGVKD. V lost 2 bases to trimming and J lost 2 bases, with 9 bases between them. The CDR3 runs to 14 residues. CDR3 in amino acids: CAISEGGVQETQYF. The CDR3 nucleotides are TGTGCCATCAGTGAGGGGGGAGTACAAGAGACCCAGTACTTC.

This clonotype was picked up a small number of times. The chain has TRBV7-2 and TRBJ2-7; 9 bases fit TRBD2. This CDR3 contains 13 residues. V shed 6 bases and J 6 bases; nucleotides not matched to a gene: 6. The germline V gene has CDR1 SGHTA and CDR2 FQGNSA. This CDR3 is CASRNSGSVEQYF. The CDR3 bases are TGTGCCAGCAGAAATAGCGGGAGCGTCGAGCAGTACTTC.

There are a few counts of this clonotype. A read error may account for a junction end that differs from germline. V usage is TRBV11-2 and J usage is TRBJ2-1, with TRBD2 matching over 7 bases. There are 15 residues in the CDR3. Germline values: CDR1 SGHAT, CDR2 FQNNGV. The CDR3, as DNA: TGTGCCAGCAGTTTAGGAGCGGGGCCATACAATGAGCAGTTCTTC. It is translated as CASSLGAGPYNEQFF. Full variable domain (missing parts from reference TRBV11-2 and TRBJ2-1): EAGVAQSPRYKIIEKRQSVAFWCNPISGHATLYWYQQILGQGPKLLIQFQNNGVVDDSQLPKDRFSAERLKGVDSTLKIQPAKLEDSAVYLCASSLGAGPYNEQFFGPGTRLTVL.

The rearrangement joins TRBV2 to TRBJ2-5, with 10 bases aligning to TRBD2. The CDR3 length is 18 residues. Germline loops: CDR1 SNHLY, CDR2 FYNNEI. V lost 5 bases, J lost 11 bases, and 23 bases stayed unmatched. As DNA, the CDR3 is TGTGCCAGCAGTTTAAGACTAGCGGGCGTCGGAGTATACAATGAGCAGTACTTC. Translation: CASSLRLAGVGVYNEQYF.

The chain carries TRBV5-1 and TRBJ2-1, with TRBD2 matching 9 bases. Germline lookup yields CDR1 SGHRS and CDR2 YFSETQ. V shed 4 bases, J shed 8 bases, and the junction held 16 bases outside the gene matches. The CDR3 extends over 17 amino acids. The CDR3 DNA sequence: TGCGCCAGCAGCACCCTAGGACCTAGCGGGGATGGCGATGAGCAGTTCTTC. This sequence encodes CASSTLGPSGDGDEQFF. Supplemented by reference TRBV5-1 and TRBJ2-1, the full variable domain reads KAGVTQTPRYLIKTRGQQVTLSCSPISGHRSVSWYQQTPGQGLQFLFEYFSETQRNKGNFPGRFSGRQFSNSRSEMNVSTLELGDSALYLCASSTLGPSGDGDEQFFGPGTRLTVL.

The gene calls are TRBV6-5 and TRBJ2-7, with TRBD2 matching over 7 bases. Looked up from germline, CDR1 is MNHEY and CDR2 is SVGAGI. The V segment lost 7 bases and the J segment 3 bases; nucleotides outside the gene matches: 9. The CDR3 runs 14 residues. The CDR3 loop is CASTQSSGRYEQYF. CDR3 coding DNA: TGTGCCAGCACCCAATCTAGCGGACGCTACGAGCAGTACTTC.

The rearrangement joins TRBV6-5 to TRBJ2-5; 11 bases line up with TRBD2. The CDR3 runs to 13 residues. Germline loops: CDR1 MNHEY, CDR2 SVGAGI. V lost 7 bases, J lost 11 bases, and 9 bases stayed unmatched. CDR3 coding DNA: TGTGCCAGCAAGAATAGCGGGAGGGAGAAGCAGTACTTC. It specifies CASKNSGREKQYF.

The genes are TRBV4-2 and TRBJ2-6, with D perhaps TRBD2 (6 bases). Germline V gives CDR1 LGHNA, CDR2 YNFKEQ. The CDR3 is made up of 15 amino acids. Deletions cut 1 base from V and 2 bases from J, with 6 bases between. CDR3 bases: TGTGCCAGCAGCCAAGGGGGGGCTGGGGCCAACGTCCTGACTTTC. Translating gives CASSQGGAGANVLTF.

At least ten counts were recorded for this clonotype. This chain uses TRBV6-5 with TRBJ1-1; a possible D gene is TRBD1 (5 bases). The V gene's germline CDR1 is MNHEY and CDR2 SVGAGI. Between the trimmed V and J ends, which lost 2 bases and 1 base, there was a span of 8 bases. CDR3 length: 14 amino acids. Here the CDR3 DNA reads TGTGCCAGCAGTTACAAGGGGAGGAACACTGAAGCTTTCTTT. As protein: CASSYKGRNTEAFF.

V usage is TRBV7-3 and J usage is TRBJ1-2; D perhaps matches TRBD1 (5 bases). Germline CDR1 reads SGHTA; CDR2 reads FQGTGA. Trimming stripped 2 bases from V and 8 bases from J, with 15 bases between. The CDR3 covers 14 residues. CDR3 sequence: CASSLDRPQGGYTF. In DNA, the CDR3 is TGTGCCAGCAGCTTAGACAGACCTCAGGGAGGCTACACCTTC.

The gene calls are TRBV29-1 and TRBJ2-1; 8 bases line up with TRBD2. The CDR3 covers 16 residues. Germline CDR1 SQVTM, CDR2 ANQGSEA. Trimming took 4 bases from V and 5 from J; bases not matched to a gene: 13. The CDR3 protein is CSVGSLTTSVNNEQFF. The CDR3 DNA is TGCAGCGTTGGTAGTCTTACGACTAGCGTCAACAATGAGCAGTTCTTC.

The rearrangement joins TRBV5-1 to TRBJ2-3, with 8 bases matching TRBD1. The V segment lost 3 bases and the J segment 4 bases; nucleotides outside the gene matches: 7. Germline V gene sequence: CDR1 SGHRS, CDR2 YFSETQ. The CDR3 extends over 15 amino acids. The CDR3 loop reads CASSYTGGRADTQYF. In nucleotides, the CDR3 is TGCGCCAGCAGCTATACAGGGGGTCGGGCAGATACGCAGTATTTT.

This rearrangement joins TRBV29-1 to TRBJ2-7; perhaps TRBD1 as D (5 bases). The CDR3 is 13 amino acids. Trimming cost V 4 bases and J 1 base, with 11 bases left between them. Germline-derived CDR1 and CDR2 are SQVTM and ANQGSEA. The CDR3 here is CSVGGRASYEQYF. The CDR3 region has the DNA TGCAGCGTTGGTGGCAGGGCTTCCTACGAGCAGTACTTC.

This chain joins TRBV27 and TRBJ2-1; tentatively, D is TRBD1 or TRBD2 (5 bases each). The last part of the DNA fits TRBJ2-7 better; the J call may be wrong. The CDR3 consists of 13 residues. Germline CDR1 and CDR2: MNHEY and SMNVEV (reference sequence). CDR3 amino acids: CASGDLSYNEQYF. The CDR3 DNA follows: TGTGCCAGCGGGGACCTCTCCTACAATGAGCAGTACTTC.

Concerning this clonotype: One junction end does not reproduce the germline sequence, and a read error may be involved. CDR3 residues: CASSPRSAGGYSEQFF. In DNA, the CDR3 is TGCGCCAGCAGCCCCAGGAGTGCGGGAGGCTACAGTGAGCAGTTCTTC. This chain connects TRBV5-1 to TRBJ2-1, with TRBD2 matching over 8 bases. Germline lookup yields CDR1 SGHRS and CDR2 YFSETQ. This CDR3 region has 16 residues.

This clonotype appeared a few times. The chain is built from TRBV5-1 and TRBJ2-6, with 9 positions matching TRBD1. Germline trimming cut 7 bases from V and 0 bases from J; bases unmatched to any gene: 17. This CDR3 has 20 amino acids. The germline CDR1 and CDR2 sequences are SGHRS and YFSETQ. The CDR3 region has the DNA TGCGCCAGCGGTTCGGGACAGGGAGAGTACATAAGCTCTGGGGCCAACGTCCTGACTTTC. Translated, it gives CASGSGQGEYISSGANVLTF.

The V gene is TRBV12-3 or TRBV12-4, the J gene TRBJ2-7; unclear D gene. This CDR3 region has 14 residues. Between the trimmed V and J ends, which lost 0 bases and 3 bases, there was a span of 9 bases. The CDR3 protein is CASSLAPMNYEQYF. CDR3 bases: TGTGCCAGCAGTTTAGCGCCGATGAACTACGAGCAGTACTTC.

The rearrangement uses TRBV19 and TRBJ2-7; TRBD2 might be the D (5 bases). Trimming stripped 4 bases from V and 0 bases from J, with 13 bases between. CDR1 and CDR2 (germline): LNHDA, SQIVND (reference sequence). There are 15 residues in the CDR3. In DNA, the CDR3 is TGTGCCAGTAGTAACGGAGGAGCAAACTCCTACGAGCAGTACTTC. This codes for CASSNGGANSYEQYF.

In its sample, this clonotype was seen a few times. This chain connects TRBV20-1 to TRBJ2-7; 15 nucleotides line up with TRBD2. Looked up from germline, CDR1 is DFQATT and CDR2 is SNEGSKA (reference sequence). This CDR3 spans 15 amino acids. V was pared by 3 bases and J by 4 bases, with 4 bases of the junction left unmatched. CDR3 region: CSASGLAGGSYEQYF. CDR3 coding DNA: TGCAGTGCTAGTGGACTAGCGGGAGGGTCGTACGAGCAGTACTTC.

V usage is TRBV30 and J usage is TRBJ2-5, with D perhaps given as TRBD1 or TRBD2 (5 bases each). CDR1 GTSNPN and CDR2 SVGIG come from the germline V gene (reference sequence). There are 16 residues in the CDR3. Trimming pared 1 base from V and 1 base from J, leaving 16 bases between. In DNA form, the CDR3 reads TGTGCCTGGAGTGAAGGGGCTAGCAGAGTCCAAGAGACCCAGTACTTC. Translating gives CAWSEGASRVQETQYF.

CDR3 in DNA: TGCAGTGTGGCCCCGACTAGCGTAACACAAGAGACCCAGTACTTC. Protein product: CSVAPTSVTQETQYF. V gene TRBV29-1 combines with J gene TRBJ2-5; 8 bases are shared with TRBD2. CDR1 SQVTM and CDR2 ANQGSEA come from the germline V gene. The CDR3 consists of 15 residues.

This chain connects TRBV27 to TRBJ2-1; 12 bases line up with TRBD2. The V segment lost 6 bases and the J segment 3 bases; nucleotides outside the gene matches: 12. CDR3 length: 18 residues. Germline assignment: CDR1 MNHEY and CDR2 SMNVEV (reference sequence). The CDR3 spells CASSETSGSDIRYNEQFF. Here the CDR3 DNA reads TGTGCCAGCAGCGAGACTAGCGGGAGTGATATTCGCTACAATGAGCAGTTCTTC.

V gene TRBV4-1 combines with J gene TRBJ1-4; tentatively, D is TRBD1 (5 bases). Per the germline V gene, CDR1 is MGHRA and CDR2 is YSYEKL. CDR3 length: 16 residues. V lost 0 bases, J lost 0 bases, and 8 bases lay in between. This CDR3 reads CASSQDWGSTNEKLFF. The CDR3 region has the DNA TGCGCCAGCAGCCAAGATTGGGGGTCAACTAATGAAAAACTGTTTTTT.